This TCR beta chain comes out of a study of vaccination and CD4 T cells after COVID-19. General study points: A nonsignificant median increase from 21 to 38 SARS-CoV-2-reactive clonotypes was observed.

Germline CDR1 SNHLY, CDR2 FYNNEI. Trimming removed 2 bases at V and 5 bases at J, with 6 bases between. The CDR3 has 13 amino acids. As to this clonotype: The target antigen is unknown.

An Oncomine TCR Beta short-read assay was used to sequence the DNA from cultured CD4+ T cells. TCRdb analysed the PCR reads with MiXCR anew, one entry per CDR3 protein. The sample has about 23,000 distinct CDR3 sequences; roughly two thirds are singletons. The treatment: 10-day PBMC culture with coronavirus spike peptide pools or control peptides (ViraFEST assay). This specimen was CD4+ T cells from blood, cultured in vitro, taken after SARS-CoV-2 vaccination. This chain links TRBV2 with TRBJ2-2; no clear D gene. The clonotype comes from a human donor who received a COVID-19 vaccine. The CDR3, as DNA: TGTGCCAGCAGTGAAAAGGGTACCGGGGAGCTGTTTTTT. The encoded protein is CASSEKGTGELFF.